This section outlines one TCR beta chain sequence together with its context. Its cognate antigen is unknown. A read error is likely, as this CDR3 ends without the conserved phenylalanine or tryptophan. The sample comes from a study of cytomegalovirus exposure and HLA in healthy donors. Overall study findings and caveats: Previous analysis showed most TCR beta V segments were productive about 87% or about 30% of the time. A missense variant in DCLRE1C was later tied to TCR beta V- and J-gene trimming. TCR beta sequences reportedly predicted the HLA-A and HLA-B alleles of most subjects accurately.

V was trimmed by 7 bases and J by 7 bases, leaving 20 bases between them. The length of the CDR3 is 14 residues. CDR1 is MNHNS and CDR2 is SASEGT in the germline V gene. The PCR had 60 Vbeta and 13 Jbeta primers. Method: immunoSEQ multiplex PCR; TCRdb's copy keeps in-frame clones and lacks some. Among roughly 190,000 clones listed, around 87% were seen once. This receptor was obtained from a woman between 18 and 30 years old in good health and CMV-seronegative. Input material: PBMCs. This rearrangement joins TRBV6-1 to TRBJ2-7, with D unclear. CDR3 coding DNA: TGTGCCAGCACCGCTTCAGGTCTACCGTGGGAGCAGTACCTC. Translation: CASTASGLPWEQYL.